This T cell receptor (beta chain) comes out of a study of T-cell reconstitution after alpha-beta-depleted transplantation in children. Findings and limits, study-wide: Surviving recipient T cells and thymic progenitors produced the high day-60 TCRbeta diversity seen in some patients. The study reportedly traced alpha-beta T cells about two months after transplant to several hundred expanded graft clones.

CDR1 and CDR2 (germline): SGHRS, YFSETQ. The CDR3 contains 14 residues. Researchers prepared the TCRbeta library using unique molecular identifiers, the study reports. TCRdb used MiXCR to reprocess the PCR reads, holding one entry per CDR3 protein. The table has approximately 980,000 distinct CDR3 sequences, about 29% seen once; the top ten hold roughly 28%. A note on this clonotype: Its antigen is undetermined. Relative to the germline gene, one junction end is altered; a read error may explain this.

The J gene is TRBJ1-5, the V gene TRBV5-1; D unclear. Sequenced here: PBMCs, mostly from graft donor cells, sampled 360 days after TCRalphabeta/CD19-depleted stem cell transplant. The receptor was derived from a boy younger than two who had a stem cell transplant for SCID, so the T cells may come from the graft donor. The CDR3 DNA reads TGCGCCAGCAGCACCCTATATAGCAATCAGCCCCGGCATTTT. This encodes CASSTLYSNQPRHF. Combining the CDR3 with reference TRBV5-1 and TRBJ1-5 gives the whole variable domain KAGVTQTPRYLIKTRGQQVTLSCSPISGHRSVSWYQQTPGQGLQFLFEYFSETQRNKGNFPGRFSGRQFSNSRSEMNVSTLELGDSALYLCASSTLYSNQPRHFGDGTRLSIL.